This TCR beta chain is from a study of human T cells and chemical hapten exposure. Researchers extracted total RNA from unfractionated whole blood. Library preparation tagged each individual cDNA molecule with a unique molecular identifier. TCRdb analysed the 5' RACE reads with MiXCR anew, one entry per CDR3 protein. Among under 150,000 distinct CDR3 sequences listed, approximately 19% were seen once. In its sample, this clonotype was seen a few times. Trimming stripped 3 bases from V and 0 bases from J, with 15 bases between. In germline, CDR1 is DFQATT, CDR2 SNEGSKA (reference sequence). The CDR3 has 16 residues.

The receptor was derived from a human donor in good health. V gene TRBV20-1 combines with J gene TRBJ1-5, with D possibly matching TRBD1 (6 bases). For the CDR3, the DNA is TGCAGTGCTAGGCCGGGACAAAGTTATAGCAATCAGCCCCAGCATTTT. This encodes CSARPGQSYSNQPQHF.